This T cell receptor (beta chain) was profiled in a study of type 1 regulatory T cells. This clonotype was seen more than once but under ten times. TCRdb reanalysed the reads using MiXCR and keeps one entry per CDR3 protein. The data hold 88,000 or so distinct CDR3 sequences, with roughly 31% observed a single time. Germline V gene data show CDR1 as SGHTA and CDR2 as FQGNSA. The V gene lost 0 bases and the J gene lost 4 bases, with 10 bases spanning the gap. The CDR3 spans 15 residues. The sequence was collected from a human donor in good health. The chain is built from TRBV7-2 and TRBJ2-1, with D possibly being TRBD2 (5 bases). Sequences were obtained from CD4+ T cells, either the whole sample or a sorted fraction (not recorded which). The CDR3 sequence is CASSLAGGPYNEQFF. The CDR3 nucleotides are TGTGCCAGCAGCTTAGCTGGCGGGCCTTACAATGAGCAGTTCTTC.